The sequence of this T cell receptor (beta chain) was determined in a study of cytomegalovirus exposure and HLA in healthy donors (dated by TCRdb to the late 2010s). Context from the whole study: An earlier analysis of roughly 610 of the donors reported approximately 260 Gb of sequence data and around 120 million unique TCR beta sequences obtained from about 179 million T cells. The aim of the study was to test whether cataloging public T cell receptors could identify signatures of past pathogen exposure. The number of typed donors differed by locus: about 620-630 for A, B, C, DRB1 and DQB1; approximately 520 for DQA1; 606 for DPA1; and roughly 450 for DPB1. To decide whether each TCR beta V gene segment behaved as functional or pseudogenic, an earlier analysis of approximately 620 of the donors relied on high-throughput TCR beta sequencing. The T cell repertoires of several hundred subjects were profiled by immunosequencing and related to cytomegalovirus serostatus. Rather than drawing on any new phenotypic data, the later analysis identified candidate immune exposures from TCR beta sequences and the way those sequences occurred across donors. An early release that covered some 640 HLA-typed donors contained approximately 300 gigabases of sequencing data and 65 million to 100 million unique TCR sequences. Donor age, sex, ethnicity and CMV serostatus were compiled together with the repertoire data. A separate validation cohort of 100 to 150 different subjects was used in addition to the roughly 620-subject first cohort. A later genetic analysis took genome-wide SNP genotypes for about 60% of the roughly 670 donors and used that subset as a discovery cohort. The genetic ancestry cluster associated with self-reported Caucasian donors included around 76% of the 300 to 400 genotyped donors. To predict cytomegalovirus infection status, the study brought together high-throughput TCR immunosequencing, statistical association of individual TCRs with disease status, and machine learning. Every discovery cohort repertoire had been produced on one sequencing platform. Because of strong linkage in the cohort, five DR-DQ haplotypes were treated as single units for association and clustering. Class I and class II HLA loci were covered by the typing at four-digit resolution. A later analysis re-examined previously published TCR beta repertoires from over 500 donors and added high-resolution HLA genotyping to investigate patterns of TCR occurrence. On average, approximately 250,000 unique TCR beta nucleotide sequences were sequenced per donor among a few hundred genotyped donors of the cohort, with around 19% of those sequences being non-productive. Overall results and qualifications from the work: In a later genetic analysis, fewer N-insertions in productive TCRs were reported among donors in an Asian-associated ancestry cluster than the 666-donor mean. The sequencing pipeline was judged likely to have produced a cluster of highly shared sequence variants as a technical artifact. Correlated functional status among segregating V segments might be attributable to linkage disequilibrium, but an unknown experimental factor could not be ruled out. Cytomegalovirus status was reported to be diagnosed by the classifier with high specificity and sensitivity in both the original and validation cohorts. The authors suggested that the approach could potentially be extended to other disease states and immunological phenotypes. An earlier analysis of around 500 of the donors showed that most TCR beta V segments appeared in productive rearrangements either about 87% or about 30% of the time, which broadly matched IMGT annotations. According to a later analysis, TCR association rates differed among HLA loci, with DRB1 alleles showing the most associated TCRs and HLA-C alleles showing the fewest. Sequencing depth was assumed to be roughly uniform across donors in the presence/absence analyses, though that assumption may not hold. The only immune exposure information available for the cohort was CMV serostatus. At a false discovery rate of 0.05, a later analysis linked some 17,000 TCR beta sequences to specific HLA alleles. In this cohort, only TCR beta chains were sequenced, and detectable features were limited by the absence of alpha or paired-chain data. According to a later analysis, parvovirus B19, influenza, CMV and Epstein-Barr virus appeared linked to several top co-occurrence clusters. Because counts were too low, about 18 rarely observed V segments, including chromosome 9 orphons, were left out of the earlier analysis of 587 of the donors. Some IMGT-functional V segments, including TRBV6-2 and TRBV6-3, could not be told apart with the 87-base-pair reads, so those segments were excluded. In vitro tests confirmed that three of the cytomegalovirus-associated TCR beta chains recognize cytomegalovirus antigens. A later analysis found that HLA-associated TCR beta chains were more clonally expanded and had lower generation probabilities than equally common non-associated chains. In a later analysis, most CMV-associated TCR beta chains were found to appear HLA-restricted, with HLA associations seemingly driven largely by CMV exposure. A further reported finding was that TCR beta sequences accurately predicted the HLA-A and HLA-B alleles for most subjects in the first cohort. When HLA alleles, especially DR and DQ, strongly co-occurred, attributing TCR associations to individual alleles was difficult. A total of fewer than 200 TCR beta chains were listed by the study as associated with cytomegalovirus. Because some donors lacked HLA typing at each locus, the association tests relied only on the typed subset. A later genetic analysis associated a missense DCLRE1C variant with V-gene and J-gene trimming of TCR beta chains, and an independent cohort replicated the association. Most TCR sequences were observed very rarely across donors, whereas some public TCRs were present in many individuals.

Turning to this clone: No cognate antigen has been identified for it. No base quality values were provided; no much bigger clone lies one nucleotide off.

V is clipped by 4 bases and J by 5 bases, and the sequence between their germline boundaries is 13 bases long. CDR1 SGHRS and CDR2 YFSETQ are derived from the germline V gene. The CDR3, from cysteine to phenylalanine, totals 14 residues. Here the CDR3 DNA is all that survives: 42 bases in frame from base 1. Library preparation used the immunoSEQ multiplex PCR assay. For the multiplex PCR, a mixture combining 60 forward primers for TCR Vbeta segments and 13 reverse primers for TCR Jbeta segments was used. The CDR3 region of rearranged TCR beta genes was amplified from genomic DNA by a multiplex PCR assay. The Illumina HiSeq System was used to sequence the amplified TCR beta libraries as 87-base-pair reads. As for the original processing: A later analysis tallied 75 million to 95 million unique TCR beta chains across the 666 repertoires, and 10 million to 11 million of those chains were shared by two or more donors. Raw reads were error-corrected and collapsed into unique sequences by a nearest-neighbor algorithm in which closely related sequences were merged to remove PCR and sequencing errors. Alignment of CDR3 sequences to IMGT reference sequences was used to assign V, D and J gene segments. For a sequence to be retained, at least a six-nucleotide match to both a V gene segment and a J gene segment was required. A rearrangement counted as productive if the CDR3 had no stop codons and remained in frame with V and J, and every other rearrangement counted as non-productive. Following IMGT convention, CDR3 was defined as the stretch from the second conserved V-encoded cysteine up to the conserved J-encoded phenylalanine. Sequences without an unambiguous match to a single V gene segment were excluded from the earlier analysis of about 630 of the donors. In an earlier analysis of several hundred of the donors, V segments were called functional above 56.7% productive rearrangements and were called segregating when the between-donor standard deviation exceeded 5%. A statistical classification framework was built for diagnosing cytomegalovirus status from the catalog of TCR beta chain sequences. In a later analysis, TCR nucleotide sequences were compared against IMGT/GENE-DB human TR gene sequences so that V and J genes could be assigned. The TCRdist pipeline was used in a later analysis to assign CDR3 sequences and most-parsimonious VDJ recombination scenarios. In a later analysis, each TCR beta chain was defined by its CDR3 amino acid sequence together with its V-gene family, and reads without a unique V-gene family were excluded. As a way to deal with suspected cross-contamination and a sequencing artifact, a later analysis dropped roughly 620 nucleotide sequences that were highly shared and had low generation probability. In a later analysis, a clonal expansion index was calculated for each public chain from normalized within-repertoire ranks of inferred template counts. In a later analysis, generation probabilities were computed with a VDJ recombination model fitted to out-of-frame rearrangements, and the resulting probabilities were checked against IGoR. In a later analysis, TCR-TCR, TCR-HLA and TCR-CMV co-occurrence was scored with hypergeometric tests, and a repertoire-size bias correction was applied to TCR pairs. False discovery rates were estimated in a later analysis by permuting HLA or CMV assignments 20 times. In a later analysis, co-occurring TCRs were grouped using DBSCAN, and TCRdist sequence similarity was added for clustering within HLA-allele-positive subsets. Repertoires with fewer than 30,000 or more than 120,000 public chains, plus five repertoires with anomalous nucleotide sharing, were excluded from co-occurrence clustering. TCRdb obtained this table from immuneACCESS and retained in-frame rearrangements with V and J assigned. These tables miss some clones; where compared with another copy, unresolved V genes account for less than half of the shortfall, and the remainder is unexplained. V, J and clone size derive from that table, while D and trimming were established from the DNA sequence. Present in this sample are 120,000 or so clones, about 73% of which were seen just once. The top ten hold 4.1% of the sample.

In total, over 600 healthy bone marrow donors made up the cohort. Cohort members were all nominally healthy when sampled, although unrecorded immune exposures were likely present. The donor tested CMV seronegative, placing the donor among the approximately 360 seronegative members of the cohort. A peripheral blood sample was collected from each donor, and TCR beta sequencing was performed on peripheral blood mononuclear cells. The Qiagen DNeasy Blood Extraction Kit was used to extract genomic DNA from the blood cell samples. Source material: PBMCs. The source is a woman in her 40s in good health and CMV-seronegative. Recombination connected TRBV5-1 to TRBJ1-5; perhaps TRBD1 is the D gene, with 6 bases matching. CDR3 reads: CASSPGGLDQPQHF. The bases are TGCGCCAGCAGCCCGGGGGGGCTGGATCAGCCCCAGCATTTT.